The 31 T cell receptor beta chains below come from one sample, sequenced in a study of beta chain features in type 1 diabetes. cDNA synthesis used the whole RNA isolate, giving expressed TCRB sequences. Generated by immunoSEQ multiplex PCR, the TCRdb table keeps only in-frame clones and is missing some. This table holds under 800,000 clones, around a sixth found once. Sequenced material: naive CD4+ T cells from blood. These receptors were collected from a man younger than 30 in good health.

Only a few counts were recorded for this clone. The V call is TRBV7-8, the J call TRBJ2-1, with 11 bases identical to TRBD1. Unmatched junction bases numbered 9, after V lost 4 bases and J lost 1 base. Germline V gene lookup returns CDR1 SGHVS and CDR2 FQNEAQ. This CDR3 region has 18 residues. CDR3 residues: CASSSGQGAAKSYNEQFF. The CDR3, as DNA: TGTGCCAGCAGCTCTGGACAGGGGGCCGCCAAGTCCTACAATGAGCAGTTCTTC.

J is TRBJ1-3 and V is TRBV15; unclear D gene. The germline CDR1 and CDR2 sequences are LNHNV and YYDKDF (reference sequence). V was trimmed by 8 bases and J by 4 bases, leaving 12 bases between them. The CDR3 sequence is 13 residues long. CDR3 DNA: TGTGCCACCTCGGCGGGCCGGGGAAACACCATATATTTT. This codes for CATSAGRGNTIYF.

This clone has a handful of counts. The rearrangement uses TRBV7-8 and TRBJ2-3; D remains unclear. The germline CDR1 and CDR2 sequences are SGHVS and FQNEAQ. V was shortened by 2 bases and J by 9 bases, with 15 bases between the two germline ends. The CDR3 loop spans 14 amino acids. The CDR3 reads CASSLSRIRLTQYF. The CDR3 DNA reads TGTGCCAGCAGCTTATCCCGGATTAGACTCACGCAGTATTTT.

The rearrangement joins TRBV5-4 to TRBJ2-7; D might be TRBD2 (5 bases). Germline V lookup: CDR1 SGHNT, CDR2 YYREEE (reference sequence). This CDR3 has 16 residues. Trimming removed 4 bases from V and 2 bases from J, with 19 bases in between. CDR3 in DNA: TGTGCCAGCAGCCCCCGAGGAGGAGGAACCACCTACGAGCAGTACTTC. This encodes CASSPRGGGTTYEQYF.

V and J are TRBV4-1 and TRBJ2-1; TRBD2 matches at 9 bases. Germline lookup yields CDR1 MGHRA and CDR2 YSYEKL. The CDR3 covers 17 residues. V lost 1 base to trimming and J lost 4 bases; unmatched junction nucleotides: 8. The CDR3 protein is CASSQGVSGRLYNEQFF. The CDR3 DNA reads TGCGCCAGCAGCCAAGGGGTTAGCGGGAGATTGTACAATGAGCAGTTCTTC.

In its sample, this clone was seen a few times. The chain has TRBV29-1 and TRBJ1-1; the match to TRBD1 covers 11 bases. Trimming at V came to 7 bases and at J to 1 base, leaving 5 bases not matched to a gene. The germline gives CDR1 SQVTM, CDR2 ANQGSEA. The CDR3 spans 14 residues. CDR3 bases: TGCAGCGAGAGGACAGGGGGCAAGAACACTGAAGCTTTCTTT. Its protein is CSERTGGKNTEAFF.

This clone was observed a handful of times. The rearrangement joins TRBV4-3 to TRBJ2-5, with D hard to call. Germline-derived CDR1 and CDR2 are LGHNA and YSLEER. The CDR3 consists of 13 residues. Trimming stripped 4 bases from V and 7 bases from J, with 13 bases between. The CDR3 loop reads CASSPQDFGTQYF. CDR3 nucleotide sequence: TGCGCCAGCAGCCCCCAAGATTTCGGGACCCAGTACTTC.

In its sample, this clone was seen a few times. The chain is built from TRBV14 and TRBJ1-1; no firm D call. The V gene's germline CDR1 is SGHDN and CDR2 FVKESK. This CDR3 has 14 amino acids. V lost 2 bases to trimming and J lost 1 base, with 8 bases between them. The CDR3 here is CASSQLLGNTEAFF. The CDR3 nucleotides read TGTGCCAGCAGCCAATTGCTTGGGAACACTGAAGCTTTCTTT.

The V call is TRBV5-6, the J call TRBJ2-7; 8 bases are shared with TRBD1. CDR3 length: 16 amino acids. Germline CDR1 reads SGHDT; CDR2 reads YYEEEE. J lost 1 base, V lost 0 bases, and 6 bases had no gene match. CDR3: CASSLVNRQGSYEQYF. Here the CDR3 DNA reads TGTGCCAGCAGCTTGGTAAACAGACAGGGGTCCTACGAGCAGTACTTC.

The V call is TRBV5-1, the J call TRBJ2-3; 10 positions agree with TRBD2. V dropped 0 bases and J dropped 1; count of bases not matched to a gene: 11. The V gene's germline CDR1 is SGHRS and CDR2 YFSETQ. The CDR3 covers 19 residues. CDR3: CASSLGRTSGAKGTDTQYF. The CDR3 DNA sequence: TGCGCCAGCAGCTTGGGGCGGACTAGCGGAGCTAAGGGCACAGATACGCAGTATTTT.

The table lists this clone with a few counts. Other DNA sequences within the sample encode an identical CDR3. In DNA form, the CDR3 reads TGTGCCAGCAGCTCAGGGACAGGAAATCAGCCCCAGCATTTT. Translation gives CASSSGTGNQPQHF. V usage is TRBV7-9 and J usage is TRBJ1-5; 8 bases match TRBD1. The CDR3 loop spans 14 amino acids. After removal of 4 bases from V and 4 bases from J, the junction contained 3 bases not matched to a gene. Germline V gene data show CDR1 as SEHNR and CDR2 as FQNEAQ (reference sequence).

The V gene is TRBV4-2, the J gene TRBJ2-5, with D possibly matching TRBD1 (6 bases). The V end was cut by 1 base, the J end by 4 bases, with 13 bases between. This CDR3 is built from 15 residues. The germline gives CDR1 LGHNA, CDR2 YNFKEQ. CDR3 in DNA: TGTGCCAGCAGCCAAGGGATCCAACAGGGAGAGACCCAGTACTTC. Its translation: CASSQGIQQGETQYF.

The chain combines TRBV11-2 with TRBJ1-5; D remains unclear. The germline gives CDR1 SGHAT, CDR2 FQNNGV. The CDR3 has 13 residues. Trimming shortened V by 5 bases and J by 3 bases, and 8 bases separated the two germline ends. The CDR3 region is CASSPDVNQPQHF. Here the CDR3 DNA reads TGTGCCAGCAGCCCCGACGTCAATCAGCCCCAGCATTTT. Together with reference TRBV11-2 and TRBJ1-5, the CDR3 gives the full variable domain: EAGVAQSPRYKIIEKRQSVAFWCNPISGHATLYWYQQILGQGPKLLIQFQNNGVVDDSQLPKDRFSAERLKGVDSTLKIQPAKLEDSAVYLCASSPDVNQPQHFGDGTRLSIL.

This clone was observed a handful of times. The rearrangement uses TRBV7-2 and TRBJ2-7; D may be TRBD1 or TRBD2 (6 bases each). The CDR3 spans 13 residues. Looked up from germline, CDR1 is SGHTA and CDR2 is FQGNSA. Between the trimmed V and J ends, which lost 7 bases and 3 bases, there was a span of 13 bases. CDR3 DNA: TGTGCCAGCACCCGGGGGCCCATCTACGAGCAGTACTTC. Translation gives CASTRGPIYEQYF.

This clone was counted only a few times. The J gene is TRBJ1-2, the V gene TRBV6-5; 9 bases agree with TRBD1. The CDR3 spans 14 residues. Looked up from germline, CDR1 is MNHEY and CDR2 is SVGAGI. V shed 2 bases and J 8 bases; nucleotides not matched to a gene: 6. The CDR3, as DNA: TGTGCCAGCAGTTACAGGGACAGGGCGGCGGGCTACACCTTC. This sequence encodes CASSYRDRAAGYTF.

J is TRBJ2-1 and V is TRBV4-2; 7 bases map to TRBD1. After removal of 0 bases from V and 6 bases from J, the junction contained 17 bases not matched to a gene. Germline V gene sequence: CDR1 LGHNA, CDR2 YNFKEQ. This CDR3 spans 19 amino acids. CDR3 DNA: TGTGCCAGCAGCCAAGAAGGGCGACAGGGAGAAGGAATCTCCAATGAGCAGTTCTTC. It encodes CASSQEGRQGEGISNEQFF.

This clone was observed a few times. This chain connects TRBV5-1 to TRBJ2-3, with 7 positions matching TRBD1. Germline V CDR1 and CDR2: SGHRS, YFSETQ. V trimming: 0 bases; J trimming: 2 bases; junction bases outside the gene matches: 6. The CDR3 runs 16 residues. The CDR3, as DNA: TGCGCCAGCAGCTTGGAGAGGGGGCGCGACACAGATACGCAGTATTTT. This sequence encodes CASSLERGRDTDTQYF.

The chain has TRBV28 and TRBJ1-5; D not certain. The CDR3 has 12 residues. The V and J ends lost 5 bases and 1 base respectively, with 3 bases between them. Germline V lookup: CDR1 MDHEN, CDR2 SYDVKM. In nucleotides, the CDR3 is TGTGCCAGCAGTGTGAGCAATCAGCCCCAGCATTTT. Protein product: CASSVSNQPQHF.

The chain joins TRBV19 to TRBJ2-7; 7 bases line up with TRBD1. With V trimmed by 4 bases and J by 1 base, 7 bases remained unmatched. The germline V gene has CDR1 LNHDA and CDR2 SQIVND (reference sequence). The CDR3 extends over 15 amino acids. CDR3 bases: TGTGCCAGTAGTACCCTAGGGGGCACATCCTACGAGCAGTACTTC. Amino acid sequence: CASSTLGGTSYEQYF.

The chain is built from TRBV29-1 and TRBJ1-5, with TRBD1 as a possible D gene (5 bases). The CDR3 loop spans 12 amino acids. V was trimmed by 7 bases and J by 10 bases, leaving 17 bases between them. The germline CDR1 and CDR2 sequences are SQVTM and ANQGSEA. The CDR3 protein is CSASDTAGPQHF. The DNA of the CDR3 is TGCAGCGCTTCGGACACCGCAGGTCCCCAGCATTTT.

The chain recombines TRBV25-1 with TRBJ2-1; D remains ambiguous. Trimming cost V 7 bases and J 5 bases, with 6 bases left between them. The CDR3 covers 11 residues. Germline V gives CDR1 MGHDK, CDR2 SYGVNS. The CDR3 is CASIRNNEQFF. The CDR3 DNA is TGTGCCAGCATACGCAACAATGAGCAGTTCTTC.

The chain uses TRBV16 and TRBJ1-4, with D maybe TRBD1 (6 bases). CDR3 length: 16 amino acids. Germline V CDR1 and CDR2: KGHSY, FQNENV. V was cut by 0 bases and J by 3 bases, with 11 bases left in between. This chain's CDR3 is CASSQSRGRSNEKLFF. DNA for the CDR3: TGTGCCAGCAGCCAATCGAGGGGGAGGTCTAATGAAAAACTGTTTTTT. Supplemented by reference TRBV16 and TRBJ1-4, the full variable domain reads GEEVAQTPKHLVRGEGQKAKLYCAPIKGHSYVFWYQQVLKNEFKFLISFQNENVFDETGMPKERFSAKCLPNSPCSLEIQATKLEDSAVYFCASSQSRGRSNEKLFFGSGTQLSVL.

CDR3 region: CASSGPGQGWETQYF. In DNA, the CDR3 is TGTGCCAGCAGCGGTCCGGGACAGGGGTGGGAGACCCAGTACTTC. This chain joins TRBV9 and TRBJ2-5; TRBD1 matches 10 bases. In germline, CDR1 is SGDLS, CDR2 YYNGEE. The CDR3 has 15 residues. Losses at the gene ends were 3 bases for V and 5 bases for J; bases not matched to a gene: 7.

With respect to this clone: Other DNA sequences in the same sample also yield this CDR3. V gene TRBV10-3 combines with J gene TRBJ1-2, with 10 bases identical to TRBD1. Losses at the gene ends were 2 bases for V and 5 bases for J; bases not matched to a gene: 2. The germline CDR1 and CDR2 sequences are ENHRY and SYGVKD. The CDR3 length is 14 residues. The CDR3 DNA follows: TGTGCCATCAGTGAGACGGGACAGGGGTATGGCTACACCTTC. It is translated as CAISETGQGYGYTF.

Only a few counts were recorded for this clone. The chain links TRBV7-9 to TRBJ2-5; D is possibly TRBD1 or TRBD2 (6 bases each). Germline-derived CDR1 and CDR2 are SEHNR and FQNEAQ (reference sequence). V was trimmed by 5 bases and J by 2 bases, leaving 15 bases between them. The CDR3 is 15 residues long. Here the CDR3 DNA reads TGTGCCAGCAGCCCAATGTGGGGGGCGCAAGAGACCCAGTACTTC. Translation gives CASSPMWGAQETQYF.

The chain carries TRBV4-3 and TRBJ1-5; D gene ambiguous. This CDR3 is built from 16 residues. Per the germline V gene, CDR1 is LGHNA and CDR2 is YSLEER. V gave up 0 bases and J gave up 0 bases, with 9 bases separating them. CDR3 in amino acids: CASSQELAYSNQPQHF. Written as DNA, the CDR3 is TGCGCCAGCAGCCAAGAGTTAGCCTATAGCAATCAGCCCCAGCATTTT.

The rearrangement joins TRBV4-2 to TRBJ1-1; D remains ambiguous. The CDR3 sequence is 14 residues long. CDR1 and CDR2 from the germline V gene are LGHNA and YNFKEQ. V lost 4 bases to trimming and J lost 1 base, with 10 bases between them. CDR3 residues: CASSPGSGNTEAFF. The DNA of the CDR3 is TGTGCCAGCAGCCCCGGGTCAGGGAACACTGAAGCTTTCTTT.

The rearrangement uses TRBV9 and TRBJ1-2; 7 bases agree with TRBD1. This CDR3 comprises 15 residues. Germline loops: CDR1 SGDLS, CDR2 YYNGEE. The J segment lost 0 bases and the V segment lost 5 bases, leaving 7 bases of the junction unmatched. The CDR3 sequence: CASSEQGPSNYGYTF. Written as DNA, the CDR3 is TGTGCCAGCAGTGAACAGGGGCCCTCTAACTATGGCTACACCTTC. Based on the CDR3 plus reference TRBV9 and TRBJ1-2, the full variable domain is DSGVTQTPKHLITATGQRVTLRCSPRSGDLSVYWYQQSLDQGLQFLIQYYNGEERAKGNILERFSAQQFPDLHSELNLSSLELGDSALYFCASSEQGPSNYGYTFGSGTRLTVV.

The chain has TRBV7-6 and TRBJ1-1; D is possibly TRBD1 (5 bases). The CDR3 extends over 14 amino acids. V was pared by 6 bases and J by 2 bases, with 13 bases between. Germline V CDR1 and CDR2: SGHVS, FNYEAQ. In nucleotides, the CDR3 is TGTGCCAGCAGGGCAGGGACCCTTAACACTGAAGCTTTCTTT. Translated, it gives CASRAGTLNTEAFF.

This clone appeared a few times. The rearrangement uses TRBV29-1 and TRBJ1-5, with 7 bases that match TRBD1. J was trimmed by 4 bases and V by 4 bases; bases with no gene match: 4. CDR3 length: 13 residues. Germline CDR1 reads SQVTM; CDR2 reads ANQGSEA. The CDR3 bases are TGCAGCGTTGCCCCGGACAGGAATCAGCCCCAGCATTTT. This sequence encodes CSVAPDRNQPQHF.

Concerning this clone: This sample also contains other DNA sequences that code for the same CDR3. J is TRBJ1-4 and V is TRBV30, with 9 bases identical to TRBD1. The CDR3 is 13 residues long. In germline, CDR1 is GTSNPN, CDR2 SVGIG (reference sequence). The J segment lost 8 bases and the V segment lost 0 bases, leaving 1 base of the junction unmatched. CDR3 nucleotides: TGTGCCTGGAGTGTACAGGGGGCAGAAAAACTGTTTTTT. Encoded protein: CAWSVQGAEKLFF.